A selection of T cell receptor beta chains follows, all from one sample in a study of cytomegalovirus exposure and HLA in healthy donors. Sequencing used immunoSEQ multiplex PCR; TCRdb keeps in-frame clones, though not all of them. The table records more than 65,000 clones, under 80% of them present only once. Sequenced input: PBMCs. The receptors were gathered from a man between 18 and 35 years old in good health and CMV-seropositive. Both conserved end residues are part of each CDR3. A D gene is named only where the DNA matches it firmly. Expanded clones are given a class, and other clones once, few, many or no size at all.

.,TRBV4-1,TRBD2,TRBJ2-7,CASSPIILAGGPYEQYF,TGCGCCAGCAGCCCGATCATACTAGCGGGAGGGCCCTACGAGCAGTACTTC
.,TRBV10-3,TRBD1,TRBJ2-4,CAISRDRAGDIQYF,TGTGCCATCAGCAGAGACAGGGCTGGGGACATTCAGTACTTC
.,TRBV5-6,.,TRBJ2-7,CASSWGREQYF,TGTGCCAGCAGCTGGGGCCGCGAGCAGTACTTC
.,TRBV20-1,.,TRBJ2-1,CSATGIGGFF,TGCAGTGCAACCGGGATTGGAGGGTTCTTC
once,TRBV7-2,.,TRBJ1-5,CASSPTDQPQHF,TGTGCCAGCAGTCCTACAGATCAGCCCCAGCATTTT
.,TRBV2,.,TRBJ2-4,CASQLEGTVKNIQYF,TGTGCCAGCCAACTGGAGGGGACAGTCAAAAACATTCAGTACTTC
.,TRBV28,TRBD2,TRBJ2-7,CASSLGLAGELYEQYF,TGTGCCAGCAGCCTCGGACTAGCGGGCGAACTCTACGAGCAGTACTTC
.,TRBV14,.,TRBJ2-2,CASSPISRESNTGELFF,TGTGCCAGCAGCCCCATAAGCCGGGAGTCGAACACCGGGGAGCTGTTTTTT
.,TRBV5-1,.,TRBJ1-1,CASSSQENTEAFF,TGCGCCAGCAGTTCACAGGAGAACACTGAAGCTTTCTTT
.,TRBV5-1,TRBD1,TRBJ1-1,CASRVGQGNTEAFF,TGCGCCAGCAGAGTGGGACAGGGGAATACTGAAGCTTTCTTT
.,TRBV27,.,TRBJ2-7,CASSLKPPYEQYF,TGTGCCAGCAGTTTAAAGCCCCCCTACGAGCAGTACTTC
once,TRBV5-4,TRBD1,TRBJ2-2,CASSSEGQGIGELFF,TGTGCCAGCAGCTCGGAAGGACAGGGGATCGGGGAGCTGTTTTTT
.,TRBV4-1,.,TRBJ1-2,CASSQDNLRGYTF,TGCGCCAGCAGCCAAGATAATCTGCGGGGCTACACCTTC
.,TRBV29-1,TRBD2,TRBJ2-7,CSVEGGGLQYF,TGCAGCGTTGAAGGGGGGGGGTTGCAGTACTTC
.,TRBV9,TRBD1,TRBJ1-4,CASSVSQGNEKLFF,TGTGCCAGCAGCGTTTCACAGGGGAATGAAAAACTGTTTTTT
.,TRBV6-5,.,TRBJ1-1,CASGLGSNTEAFF,TGTGCCAGCGGCTTGGGCTCGAACACTGAAGCTTTCTTT
.,TRBV9,TRBD2,TRBJ2-7,CASNDSGTSGRHTTYEQYF,TGTGCCAGCAACGACTCCGGGACTAGCGGGAGGCACACCACCTACGAGCAGTACTTC
.,TRBV25-1,.,TRBJ2-7,CASTRGRPYEQYF,TGTGCCAGCACCAGGGGCAGGCCCTACGAGCAGTACTTC
.,TRBV4-1,TRBD1,TRBJ1-2,CASSQIPGQGLSNYGYTF,TGCGCCAGCAGCCAAATCCCGGGACAGGGGCTTTCTAACTATGGCTACACCTTC
.,TRBV5-1,TRBD2,TRBJ2-2,CASSGRETYTGELFF,TGCGCCAGCAGCGGGAGGGAGACCTACACCGGGGAGCTGTTTTTT
.,TRBV6-4,TRBD1,TRBJ1-1,CASSEKAGGTEAFF,TGTGCCAGCAGTGAAAAGGCAGGGGGAACTGAAGCTTTCTTT
.,TRBV25-1,TRBD1,TRBJ2-2,CASSGIGTVNTGELFF,TGTGCCAGCAGTGGAATAGGGACAGTTAACACCGGGGAGCTGTTTTTT
.,TRBV6-1,.,TRBJ2-5,CASTQEVEETQYF,TGTGCCAGCACCCAGGAGGTGGAAGAGACCCAGTACTTC
.,TRBV6-5,TRBD1,TRBJ1-2,CASSPGQGKSGYTF,TGTGCCAGCAGTCCGGGACAGGGGAAAAGTGGCTACACCTTC
.,TRBV6-1,.,TRBJ1-1,CASTGQSEAFF,TGTGCCAGCACCGGACAGAGTGAAGCTTTCTTT
few,TRBV6-5,.,TRBJ1-2,CASSYSGQPVYGYTF,TGTGCCAGCAGTTACTCCGGACAGCCTGTCTATGGCTACACCTTC
.,TRBV7-6,TRBD2,TRBJ2-1,CASSAGLAGNEQFF,TGTGCCAGCAGCGCGGGACTAGCGGGGAATGAGCAGTTCTTC
.,TRBV28,TRBD1,TRBJ2-3,CASSQGTGVWKAQYF,TGTGCCAGCAGCCAAGGGACAGGAGTCTGGAAGGCGCAGTATTTT
.,TRBV29-1,TRBD1,TRBJ1-5,CSARTGNQPQHF,TGCAGCGCTAGGACAGGTAATCAGCCCCAGCATTTT
.,TRBV21-1,.,TRBJ2-3,CASSGRDFTDTQYF,TGTGCCAGCAGCGGCCGGGACTTCACAGATACGCAGTATTTT
.,TRBV6-6,TRBD2,TRBJ2-7,CASSCTLGGTYEQYF,TGTGCCAGCAGTTGTACCCTGGGAGGGACCTACGAGCAGTACTTC
.,TRBV28,.,TRBJ1-1,CASSQDILGVFF,TGTGCCAGCAGTCAGGACATTTTAGGAGTTTTCTTT
few,TRBV7-9,TRBD1,TRBJ2-2,CASSPGTGGAGELFF,TGTGCCAGCAGCCCCGGGACAGGGGGTGCCGGGGAGCTGTTTTTT
.,TRBV5-1,.,TRBJ1-1,CASSIRGQAFF,TGCGCCAGCAGCATTCGCGGGCAAGCTTTCTTT
.,TRBV6-5,TRBD1,TRBJ1-2,CASILPGQGGCGYTF,TGTGCCAGCATCCTTCCGGGACAGGGAGGTTGTGGCTACACCTTC
once,TRBV2,TRBD1,TRBJ1-1,CASNRGTEAFF,TGTGCCAGCAACAGGGGGACTGAAGCTTTCTTT
once,TRBV4-2,TRBD1,TRBJ2-6,CASSPRQGNSGANVLTF,TGTGCCAGCAGCCCGCGACAGGGGAACTCTGGGGCCAACGTCCTGACTTTC
.,TRBV5-5,.,TRBJ2-3,CASILEPTAHTQYF,TGTGCCAGCATCCTTGAACCCACCGCGCATACGCAGTATTTT
few,TRBV10-2,.,TRBJ2-1,CASSLWGSPNEQFF,TGCGCCAGCAGTCTCTGGGGCAGCCCCAATGAGCAGTTCTTC
.,TRBV13,.,TRBJ2-7,CASSLGSAVREQYF,TGTGCCAGCAGCTTAGGCTCCGCGGTGCGCGAGCAGTACTTC
.,TRBV6-1,.,TRBJ1-1,CASSELGQGNTEAFF,TGTGCCAGCAGTGAACTCGGGCAGGGGAACACTGAAGCTTTCTTT
.,TRBV29-1,TRBD2,TRBJ2-1,CSVEGAGVLYEQFF,TGCAGCGTTGAAGGAGCGGGAGTGCTTTATGAGCAGTTCTTC
.,TRBV6-5,.,TRBJ1-2,CASSRGVGIYGYTF,TGTGCCAGCAGTCGTGGCGTCGGGATTTATGGCTACACCTTC
.,TRBV6-5,.,TRBJ2-2,CASSYFTGLAGELFF,TGTGCCAGCAGTTACTTCACAGGGCTAGCCGGGGAGCTGTTTTTT
.,TRBV6-5,TRBD1,TRBJ2-7,CASGQGDSYEQYF,TGTGCCAGCGGCCAGGGGGATTCCTACGAGCAGTACTTC
few,TRBV23-1,TRBD1,TRBJ2-3,CASSPLDREDTDTQYF,TGCGCCAGCAGTCCCCTGGACAGGGAAGACACAGATACGCAGTATTTT
.,TRBV4-1,.,TRBJ1-1,CASSQEPGMNTEAFF,TGCGCCAGCAGCCAAGAGCCAGGGATGAACACTGAAGCTTTCTTT
.,TRBV4-2,.,TRBJ1-2,CASSPETQGWSYGYTF,TGTGCCAGCAGCCCAGAGACCCAGGGTTGGAGCTATGGCTACACCTTC
.,TRBV11-2,TRBD1,TRBJ1-4,CASSLIQGVEKLFF,TGTGCCAGCAGCCTAATACAGGGGGTGGAAAAACTGTTTTTT
few,TRBV2,.,TRBJ2-5,CASTRMRETQYF,TGTGCCAGCACTAGGATGAGGGAGACCCAGTACTTC
.,TRBV2,.,TRBJ2-2,CASKLGGRLIGELFF,TGTGCCAGCAAATTAGGTGGGAGATTAATCGGGGAGCTGTTTTTT
.,TRBV10-3,TRBD2,TRBJ2-3,CAISTAGVDTQYF,TGTGCCATCAGTACCGCGGGGGTAGATACGCAGTATTTT
.,TRBV4-1,TRBD2,TRBJ2-7,CASSQLSGSSYEQYF,TGCGCCAGCAGCCAACTTAGCGGGAGCTCCTACGAGCAGTACTTC